This T cell receptor beta chain emerged from a study of blood T cell repertoires in COVID-19. Study at large: The samples span acute and convalescent COVID-19 from the United States, Italy and Spain. From T cells, B-cell-depleted T cells, or PBMCs came the material, which was cDNA or gDNA.

As processed by the authors: Counts of nucleated cells, estimated from reference gene primer amplification, were obtained. TCRdb's copy holds only in-frame clones and misses some; the assay was immunoSEQ multiplex PCR. That table is the source of V, J and clone size, and D and trimming were worked out from the DNA. The repertoire consists of 100,000 to 120,000 clones, with 80% to 90% occurring once and the leading ten covering under 6%. Germline CDR1 and CDR2: WSHSY and SAAADI. V lost 3 bases to trimming and J lost 0 bases, with 6 bases between them. The CDR3 is 14 amino acids. The rearrangement joins TRBV10-2 to TRBJ1-3; no clear D gene. The sequenced material came from peripheral blood. The receptor comes from a woman aged 45 to 65 with acute or convalescent COVID-19. CDR3 in amino acids: CASSDRTSGNTIYF. Here the CDR3 DNA reads TGCGCCAGCAGTGATAGAACCTCTGGAAACACCATATATTTT.